The clone carrying this T cell receptor (beta chain) was picked up a small number of times. This entry belongs to a study of cytomegalovirus exposure and HLA in healthy donors. Vbeta (60) and Jbeta (13) primers were used in the PCR. Profiled with immunoSEQ multiplex PCR; TCRdb holds only in-frame clones, not every one. The table records about 140,000 clones, about 8.9% of them present only once. The germline gives CDR1 SEHNR, CDR2 FQNEAQ (reference sequence). Deletions cut 5 bases from V and 8 bases from J, with 18 bases between. The CDR3 consists of 15 residues. The V call is TRBV7-9, the J call TRBJ1-4; D is possibly TRBD1 (6 bases). Sample: PBMCs. The TCR sequence derives from a man aged 45-65 years in good health and CMV-seronegative. The CDR3 DNA follows: TGTGCCAGCAGCCCGCAACAGGGAGCGGGAGAAAAACTGTTTTTT. The encoded protein is CASSPQQGAGEKLFF.